These T cell receptor beta chains were read from a single sample in a study of T cells in localized non-small cell lung cancer. Produced via immunoSEQ multiplex PCR; TCRdb's table is partial and in-frame only. Of tens of thousands of clones listed, about 80% are singletons. Sample: PBMCs, taken before any cancer treatment. These receptors originate from a man aged 40 to 70 with stage II lung adenocarcinoma. Each CDR3 is given with its conserved first and last residue. The D gene is left open where the match is weak. The size field is filled for only some rows; it gives once, few, many or a size class.

TRBJ1-1 | TRBD1 | TRBV10-3 | NA | TGTGCCATCAGAAAAGGACAGGAGAACACTGAAGCTTTCTTT | CAIRKGQENTEAFF
TRBJ1-6 | NA | TRBV7-2 | NA | TGTGCCAGCAGCATTCGCGGGGGGGCAAATTCACCCCTCCACTTT | CASSIRGGANSPLHF
TRBJ1-5 | NA | TRBV10-3 | few | TGTGCCATCAGTGAAGGGGGAAGCAATCAGCCCCAGCATTTT | CAISEGGSNQPQHF
TRBJ2-7 | TRBD2 | TRBV5-4 | NA | TGTGCCAGCAGCTCGTCCAGCGGGAGGCACGAGCAGTACTTC | CASSSSSGRHEQYF
TRBJ2-3 | NA | TRBV6-1 | NA | TGTGCCAGCAAAGGGGGGACAGATACGCAGTATTTT | CASKGGTDTQYF
TRBJ2-5 | NA | TRBV5-1 | NA | TGCGCCAGCAGCTCCGTGAGGGGGGAGGAGACCCAGTACTTC | CASSSVRGEETQYF
TRBJ1-1 | NA | TRBV7-6 | NA | TGTGCCAGCAGCTTAGAAGGGGCCCTGAACACTGAAGCTTTCTTT | CASSLEGALNTEAFF
TRBJ2-6 | NA | TRBV9 | NA | TGTGCCAGCAGCGTAGAATTCTCTGGGGCCAACGTCCTGACTTTC | CASSVEFSGANVLTF
TRBJ1-1 | TRBD1 | TRBV27 | NA | TGTGCCAGCAGTTCAAGGGGACAGGGGGCTCTCAGGGACACTGAAGCTTTCTTT | CASSSRGQGALRDTEAFF
TRBJ2-3 | TRBD2 | TRBV30 | NA | TGTGCCTGGAGTCTGGGACTAGCGGGGGGGACAGATACGCAGTATTTT | CAWSLGLAGGTDTQYF
TRBJ2-1 | TRBD2 | TRBV9 | NA | TGTGCCAGCAGCGTAGTACCGGGCGGGACTAGCGGGAGGCAGGAGCAGTTCTTC | CASSVVPGGTSGRQEQFF
TRBJ1-3 | NA | TRBV6-5 | NA | TGTGCCAGCAGTTCCCAACAGGGAGGTGGAAACACCATATATTTT | CASSSQQGGGNTIYF
TRBJ2-2 | NA | TRBV7-9 | NA | TGTGCCAGCAGCTTTAGTAGAAACACCGGGGAGCTGTTTTTT | CASSFSRNTGELFF
TRBJ2-3 | TRBD2 | TRBV6-1 | NA | TGTGCCAGCAAATATAGCGGGGTAGGAGCAGATACGCAGTATTTT | CASKYSGVGADTQYF
TRBJ2-6 | NA | TRBV29-1 | NA | TGCAGCGTCCGCGCGGGACTCTCTGGGGCCAACGTCCTGACTTTC | CSVRAGLSGANVLTF
TRBJ2-5 | NA | TRBV5-4 | NA | TGTGCCAGCAGCCCCCCCGATGCAGGGTTCCAAGAGACCCAGTACTTC | CASSPPDAGFQETQYF
TRBJ2-3 | TRBD2 | TRBV11-2 | NA | TGTGCCAGCAGCCGGGGGGGGACGCAGTATTTT | CASSRGGTQYF